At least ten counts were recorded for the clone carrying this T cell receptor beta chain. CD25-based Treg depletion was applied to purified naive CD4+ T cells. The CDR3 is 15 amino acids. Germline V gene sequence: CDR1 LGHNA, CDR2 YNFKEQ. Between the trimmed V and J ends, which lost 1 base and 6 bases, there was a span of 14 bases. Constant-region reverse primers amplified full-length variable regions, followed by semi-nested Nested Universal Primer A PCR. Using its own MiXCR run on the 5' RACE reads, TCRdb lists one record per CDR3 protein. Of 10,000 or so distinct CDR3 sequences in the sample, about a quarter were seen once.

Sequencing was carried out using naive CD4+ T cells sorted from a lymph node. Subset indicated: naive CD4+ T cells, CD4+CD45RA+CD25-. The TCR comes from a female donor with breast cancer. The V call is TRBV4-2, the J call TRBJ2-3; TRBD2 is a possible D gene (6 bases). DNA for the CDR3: TGTGCCAGCAGCCAAGGTCCGGGAGTTGGGGATACGCAGTATTTT. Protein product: CASSQGPGVGDTQYF.